This T cell receptor (beta chain) was profiled in a study of identical twins. A template switching step contributed a universal primer site, while unique molecular identifiers were present in the cDNA. In TCRdb, the 5' RACE reads were re-called with MiXCR into one record per CDR3 protein. The repertoire has 460,000 or so distinct CDR3 sequences, 14% of them found once; the top ten carry about 0.53%. Comment on this clonotype: Antigen unknown.

Germline-derived CDR1 and CDR2 are DFQATT and SNEGSKA (reference sequence). The CDR3 runs to 12 residues. The V and J ends lost 3 bases and 10 bases respectively, with 13 bases between them. Study-wide findings and caveats: Donors were not followed over many years; analysis was cross-sectional. Models underestimated out-of-frame TCR alpha sharing in monozygotic twins.

The data were also submitted as part of a second study, on yellow fever vaccine responses in identical twins.

This clonotype was obtained from a woman aged 18 to 35 in good health. Sequencing used CD4+ T cells sorted from blood. This rearrangement joins TRBV20-1 to TRBJ2-4; tentative D call: TRBD1 (5 bases). CDR3 amino acids: CSASQGLDIQYF. The CDR3 DNA reads TGCAGTGCTAGTCAGGGCCTGGATATTCAGTACTTC.